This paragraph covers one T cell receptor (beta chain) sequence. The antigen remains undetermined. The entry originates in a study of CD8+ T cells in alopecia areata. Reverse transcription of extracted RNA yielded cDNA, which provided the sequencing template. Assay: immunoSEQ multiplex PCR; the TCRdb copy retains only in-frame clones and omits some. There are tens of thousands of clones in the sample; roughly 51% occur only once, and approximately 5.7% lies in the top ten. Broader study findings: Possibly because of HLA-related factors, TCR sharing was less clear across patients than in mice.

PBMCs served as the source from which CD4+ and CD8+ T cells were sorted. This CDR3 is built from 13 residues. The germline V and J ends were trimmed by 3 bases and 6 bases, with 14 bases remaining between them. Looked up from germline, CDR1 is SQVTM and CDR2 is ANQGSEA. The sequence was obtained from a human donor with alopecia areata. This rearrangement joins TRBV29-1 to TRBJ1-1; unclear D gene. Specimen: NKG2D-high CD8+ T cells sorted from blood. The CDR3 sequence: CSVDMGRRSEAFF. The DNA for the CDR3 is TGCAGCGTTGATATGGGGAGGAGGTCTGAAGCTTTCTTT.